A selection of T cell receptor beta chains follows, all from one sample in a study of blood T cells in healthy people across ages. TCRdb reanalysed the 5' RACE reads using MiXCR and keeps one entry per CDR3 protein. The sample has approximately 1.5 million distinct CDR3 sequences, almost 35% seen once. Sequencing was done on a sample of blood. The receptors derive from a woman under 40 in good health. Both conserved end residues are part of each CDR3. A D gene is named only where the DNA matches it firmly. Some rows have no size entry. The others give once, few or many, or a class for an expanded clone.

TRBV4-1	few	14	NA	TRBJ2-7	TGCGCCAGCAGGGAAGCTGGACGACCCTACGAGCAGTACTTC	CASREAGRPYEQYF
TRBV5-1	NA	14	NA	TRBJ2-3	TGCGCCAGCAGCCCCGGTTGGGGGACAGATACGCAGTATTTT	CASSPGWGTDTQYF
TRBV10-3	few	16	NA	TRBJ2-3	TGTGCCATCAGCTCAGACCGGGACTCCCGCACAGATACGCAGTATTTT	CAISSDRDSRTDTQYF
TRBV19	NA	15	TRBD1	TRBJ2-3	TGTGCCAGTAGTATGACAGGGTTGAGCACAGATACGCAGTATTTT	CASSMTGLSTDTQYF
TRBV20-1	few	14	TRBD2	TRBJ2-5	TGCAGTGCTAGAGTAGCGGGGAGACAAGAGACCCAGTACTTC	CSARVAGRQETQYF
TRBV9	NA	16	TRBD2	TRBJ2-7	TGTGCCAGCAGCGTAGGAGTAGCGGGAGATGTTTACGAGCAGTACTTC	CASSVGVAGDVYEQYF
TRBV6-2/TRBV6-3	once	16	NA	TRBJ2-7	TGTGCCAGCAGTGGGGGTAGGGGAACGAGCTCCTACGAGCAGTACTTC	CASSGGRGTSSYEQYF
TRBV7-9	few	14	NA	TRBJ2-7	TGTGCCAGCACCTCGCTGGACCGTCGGGACGAGCAGTACTTC	CASTSLDRRDEQYF
TRBV5-1	few	17	TRBD2	TRBJ2-3	TGCGCCAGCAGCCCAGGACTAGCGGGGATTAGCACAGATACGCAGTATTTT	CASSPGLAGISTDTQYF
TRBV5-1	NA	16	NA	TRBJ2-2	TGCGCCAGCAGCTTGGATCTTCCAAGGCATCCCGGGGAGCTGTTTTTT	CASSLDLPRHPGELFF
TRBV12-5	many	14	NA	TRBJ2-3	TGTGCTAGTGGTTTGTTCCCTGGCACAGATACGCAGTATTTT	CASGLFPGTDTQYF
TRBV20-1	NA	13	NA	TRBJ2-1	TGCAGTGCTAGGGCTAGTACCTACAATGAGCAGTTCTTC	CSARASTYNEQFF
TRBV12-3/TRBV12-4	NA	17	TRBD2	TRBJ2-1	TGTGCCAGCAGTTCTAGCGGGAGAAATTGGTCCTACAATGAGCAGTTCTTC	CASSSSGRNWSYNEQFF
TRBV7-3	NA	17	TRBD2	TRBJ2-3	TGTGCCAGCAGCCAAACGGCTAGCGGGAGGGCCATAGATACGCAGTATTTT	CASSQTASGRAIDTQYF
TRBV7-2	NA	15	NA	TRBJ2-7	TGTGCCAGCAGCTACCCGGGACTCCTTCGATACGAGCAGTACTTC	CASSYPGLLRYEQYF
TRBV20-1	NA	11	NA	TRBJ2-5	TGCAGTGCTAGAGTCCCGGGTGAGCAGTACTTC	CSARVPGEQYF
TRBV20-1	NA	13	NA	TRBJ1-6	TGCAGTGCTAAGACAGGAGGGAGTTCACCCCTCCACTTT	CSAKTGGSSPLHF
TRBV11-2	few	15	NA	TRBJ2-7	TGTGCCAGCAGCTTACGCGCCTACGATTCCTACGAGCAGTACTTC	CASSLRAYDSYEQYF
TRBV12-5	NA	11	NA	TRBJ1-1	TGTGCTAGTGGTTTGGTCCTTAGAGCTTTCTTT	CASGLVLRAFF
TRBV3-1	NA	16	NA	TRBJ2-1	TGTGCCAGCAGCCAAGAAGCGGCCCGGCCCGTCAATGAGCAGTTCTTC	CASSQEAARPVNEQFF
TRBV29-1	NA	12	NA	TRBJ1-2	TGCAGCGGTGAAGAATGGTTGGGTGGCTACACCTTC	CSGEEWLGGYTF
TRBV4-2	NA	16	NA	TRBJ1-6	TGTGCCAGCAGCCAAGGACGGGAAATTGGGGGTTCACCCCTCCACTTT	CASSQGREIGGSPLHF